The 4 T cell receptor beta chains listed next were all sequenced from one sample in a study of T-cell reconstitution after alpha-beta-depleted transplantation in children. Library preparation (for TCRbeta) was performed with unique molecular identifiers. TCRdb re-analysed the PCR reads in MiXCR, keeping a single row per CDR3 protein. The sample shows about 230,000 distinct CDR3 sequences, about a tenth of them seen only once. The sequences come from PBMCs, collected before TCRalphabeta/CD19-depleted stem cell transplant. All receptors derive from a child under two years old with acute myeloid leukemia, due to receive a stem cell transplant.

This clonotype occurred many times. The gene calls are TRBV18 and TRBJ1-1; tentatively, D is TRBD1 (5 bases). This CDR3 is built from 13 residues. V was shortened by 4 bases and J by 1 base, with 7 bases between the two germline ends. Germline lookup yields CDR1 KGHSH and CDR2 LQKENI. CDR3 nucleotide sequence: TGTGCCAGCTCACGCGGACAGAACACTGAAGCTTTCTTT. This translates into CASSRGQNTEAFF.

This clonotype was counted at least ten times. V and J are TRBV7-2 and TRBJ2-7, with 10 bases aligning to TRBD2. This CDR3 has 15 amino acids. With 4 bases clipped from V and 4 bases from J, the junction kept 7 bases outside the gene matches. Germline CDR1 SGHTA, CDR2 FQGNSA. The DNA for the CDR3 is TGTGCCAGCAGCTGGGGGTCTAGCGGGAGTTACGAGCAGTACTTC. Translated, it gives CASSWGSSGSYEQYF.

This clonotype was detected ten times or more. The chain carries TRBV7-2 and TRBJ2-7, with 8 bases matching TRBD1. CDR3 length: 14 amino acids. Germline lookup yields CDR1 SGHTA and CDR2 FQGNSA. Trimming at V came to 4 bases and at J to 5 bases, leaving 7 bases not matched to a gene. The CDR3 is CASSSGTGINEQYF. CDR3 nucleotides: TGTGCCAGCAGCTCCGGGACAGGCATCAACGAGCAGTACTTC.

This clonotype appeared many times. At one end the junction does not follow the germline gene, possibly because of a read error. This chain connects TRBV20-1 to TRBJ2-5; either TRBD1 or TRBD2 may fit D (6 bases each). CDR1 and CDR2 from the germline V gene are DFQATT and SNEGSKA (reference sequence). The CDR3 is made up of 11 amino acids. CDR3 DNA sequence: TGCAGTGCTAGAGTAGGGGGGCAGGGCAGATTC. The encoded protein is CSARVGGQGRF.